These T cell receptor beta chains were read from a single sample in a study of neurological immune-mediated disorders. Via MiXCR, TCRdb re-called the 5' RACE reads, giving one row per CDR3 protein. The profile shows 45,000 to 50,000 distinct CDR3 sequences, less than 4% of them singletons. Sequencing was carried out using PBMCs. The receptor source for this set is a woman between 50 and 59 years old with multiple sclerosis. CDR3s include the opening cysteine and the closing phenylalanine or tryptophan. The order of the fields is D gene, CDR3 length, clone size, V gene, J gene, CDR3 protein, CDR3 DNA. A D gene is named only where the DNA matches it firmly. Some rows mark clone size as missing; the rest say once, few, many or name a class of expanded clone.

>TRBD1|20|many|TRBV10-3|TRBJ1-1
CAISESSGTWRGRGSAEAFF
TGTGCCATCAGTGAGTCGTCGGGTACGTGGAGGGGGCGCGGGAGCGCTGAAGCTTTCTTT
>-|14|many|TRBV5-1|TRBJ2-2
CASSSGRNTGELFF
TGCGCCAGCAGCTCAGGGCGGAACACCGGGGAGCTGTTTTTT
>-|13|many|TRBV9|TRBJ2-1
CASGRGTYNEQFF
TGTGCCAGCGGACGGGGAACCTACAATGAGCAGTTCTTC
>-|14|many|TRBV7-9|TRBJ1-5
CASSFGVPNQPQHF
TGTGCCAGCAGCTTTGGAGTCCCGAATCAGCCCCAGCATTTT
>TRBD1|14|many|TRBV7-2|TRBJ2-7
CASSFRTGGYEQYF
TGTGCCAGCAGCTTCCGGACAGGGGGCTACGAGCAGTACTTC
>TRBD2|16|many|TRBV5-6|TRBJ2-1
CASSLERIAGRNEQFF
TGTGCCAGCAGCTTGGAACGGATAGCGGGGCGAAATGAGCAGTTCTTC
>-|13|many|TRBV6-1|TRBJ2-1
CASRVTNPAEQFF
TGTGCCAGCAGGGTCACGAACCCCGCTGAGCAGTTCTTC
>TRBD1|16|many|TRBV20-1|TRBJ1-5
CSARTPGQGGNQPQHF
TGCAGTGCTAGGACCCCGGGACAGGGTGGGAATCAGCCCCAGCATTTT
>-|16|many|TRBV27|TRBJ1-6
CASSFPVRVLNSPLHF
TGTGCCAGCAGTTTCCCCGTCAGGGTCCTAAATTCACCCCTCCACTTT
>-|14|many|TRBV7-9|TRBJ2-3
CASSLGSPADTQYF
TGTGCCAGCAGCTTGGGCTCTCCGGCGGATACGCAGTATTTT
>TRBD1|13|many|TRBV29-1|TRBJ2-5
CSVAGQSRETQYF
TGCAGCGTTGCGGGACAGAGCCGAGAGACCCAGTACTTC
>-|15|many|TRBV10-3|TRBJ1-6
CAISETRGDNSPLHF
TGTGCCATCAGTGAAACACGGGGAGATAATTCACCCCTCCACTTT
>-|13|many|TRBV7-2|TRBJ1-3
CASSLGGGDTIYF
TGTGCCAGCAGCTTAGGGGGGGGCGATACCATATATTTT
>TRBD2|16|-|TRBV11-1|TRBJ2-2
CASSPTSGRASGEMFF
TGTGCCAGCAGCCCGACTAGCGGGAGGGCCTCCGGGGAGATGTTTTTT
>TRBD1|14|many|TRBV20-1|TRBJ2-2
CSATGGRGAGELFF
TGCAGTGCAACAGGGGGAAGGGGGGCCGGGGAGCTGTTTTTT
>-|12|many|TRBV3-1|TRBJ2-1
CASSQGINEQFF
TGTGCCAGCAGCCAAGGTATCAATGAGCAGTTCTTC
>TRBD1|13|many|TRBV20-1|TRBJ1-2
CSAQTGGSYGYTF
TGCAGTGCTCAAACAGGGGGAAGCTATGGCTACACCTTC
>TRBD2|15|many|TRBV20-1|TRBJ2-2
CSATSGGGNTGELFF
TGCAGTGCTACTAGCGGGGGGGGGAACACCGGGGAGCTGTTTTTT
>-|13|many|TRBV20-1|TRBJ1-5
CSARVFLGQPQHF
TGCAGTGCTAGAGTCTTTTTGGGTCAGCCCCAGCATTTT
>TRBD2|15|many|TRBV5-1|TRBJ2-7
CASSPTGGRSYEQYF
TGCGCCAGCAGTCCCACAGGCGGGAGGTCCTACGAGCAGTACTTC
>-|15|many|TRBV6-5|TRBJ2-1
CASSYLRGSLDEQFF
TGTGCCAGCAGTTACTTGCGGGGTTCCTTAGATGAGCAGTTCTTC
>-|16|-|TRBV20-1|TRBJ1-6
CSARNPRGLDNSPLHF
TGCAGTGCTAGAAATCCCCGGGGGCTGGATAATTCACCCCTCCACTTT
>TRBD2|15|many|TRBV20-1|TRBJ2-2
CSASSGSVDTGELFF
TGCAGTGCTAGTAGCGGGAGTGTGGACACCGGGGAGCTGTTTTTT
>-|14|many|TRBV18|TRBJ1-4
CASSPITSNEKLFF
TGTGCCAGCTCACCTATAACGTCTAATGAAAAACTGTTTTTT
>-|16|many|TRBV4-2|TRBJ1-2
CASSQDHAGRIYGYTF
TGTGCCAGCAGCCAAGATCATGCCGGCAGGATATATGGCTACACCTTC
>-|14|many|TRBV2|TRBJ1-1
CASRQWVMNTEAFF
TGTGCCAGCAGACAGTGGGTGATGAACACTGAAGCTTTCTTT
>-|13|many|TRBV27|TRBJ2-7
CASSFKGGYEQYF
TGTGCCAGCAGTTTCAAAGGGGGCTACGAGCAGTACTTC
>-|15|many|TRBV7-9|TRBJ1-1
CASSFDTVLNTEAFF
TGTGCCAGCAGCTTTGACACAGTTCTAAACACTGAAGCTTTCTTT
>-|16|many|TRBV18|TRBJ2-3
CASSPNRDISTDTQYF
TGTGCCAGCTCACCCAACCGGGACATTAGCACAGATACGCAGTATTTT
>-|17|many|TRBV5-1|TRBJ1-3
CASSLAGRADSGNTIYF
TGCGCCAGCAGCTTGGCCGGTAGGGCAGACTCTGGAAACACCATATATTTT
>-|16|many|TRBV6-7|TRBJ2-1
CASSYSGGIGYNEQFF
TGTGCCAGCAGTTACTCTGGCGGGATCGGCTACAATGAGCAGTTCTTC
>TRBD2|14|many|TRBV20-1|TRBJ2-3
CSATSGGSTDTQYF
TGCAGTGCTACTAGCGGGGGGTCCACAGATACGCAGTATTTT
>-|13|many|TRBV5-1|TRBJ2-1
CASSWAPGNEQFF
TGCGCCAGCAGCTGGGCCCCAGGGAATGAGCAGTTCTTC
>TRBD2|16|-|TRBV7-8|TRBJ2-7
CASSLLSGGYGSEQYF
TGTGCCAGCAGCTTACTGTCGGGAGGGTATGGTAGCGAGCAGTACTTC
>TRBD1|14|many|TRBV12-3/TRBV12-4|TRBJ1-2
CASSLAWTGDGYTF
TGTGCCAGCAGTTTAGCATGGACAGGGGACGGCTACACCTTC
>TRBD2|15|many|TRBV5-1|TRBJ2-5
CASSPVGGGGETQYF
TGCGCCAGCAGCCCAGTCGGGGGGGGAGGAGAGACCCAGTACTTC
>TRBD1|14|many|TRBV6-5|TRBJ2-1
CASSRDRAYNEQFF
TGTGCCAGCAGTCGGGACAGGGCTTACAATGAGCAGTTCTTC
>-|13|many|TRBV28|TRBJ1-5
CASSLSGYQPQHF
TGTGCCAGCAGTTTATCAGGGTATCAGCCCCAGCATTTT
>-|14|many|TRBV5-1|TRBJ2-5
CASSYGTEQETQYF
TGCGCCAGCAGCTACGGGACTGAGCAAGAGACCCAGTACTTC
>-|14|-|TRBV9|TRBJ1-2
CASSTGEDNYGYTF
TGTGCCAGCAGCACGGGAGAGGATAACTATGGCTACACCTTC
>-|16|many|TRBV5-1|TRBJ2-6
CASSTFDGSGANVLTF
TGCGCCAGCAGCACCTTTGACGGGTCTGGGGCCAACGTCCTGACTTTC
>-|12|many|TRBV28|TRBJ1-2
CASSLREYGYTF
TGTGCCAGCAGTTTAAGGGAGTATGGCTACACCTTC
>-|12|many|TRBV2|TRBJ2-3
CASRGDGDTQYF
TGTGCCAGCAGGGGGGACGGGGATACGCAGTATTTT
>TRBD1|15|-|TRBV5-5|TRBJ2-7
CASSLVGTAYSEQYF
TGTGCCAGCAGCTTAGTTGGGACAGCTTACTCCGAGCAGTACTTC
>TRBD2|18|many|TRBV7-2|TRBJ2-7
CASSRTSGGTYTTYEQYF
TGTGCCAGCAGCCGGACTAGCGGCGGGACGTACACGACCTACGAGCAGTACTTC
>-|14|many|TRBV20-1|TRBJ1-2
CSARDGPRGYGYTF
TGCAGTGCTAGAGATGGGCCCCGGGGATATGGCTACACCTTC
>-|16|many|TRBV20-1|TRBJ1-5
CSASDPRGGGNQPQHF
TGCAGTGCTAGTGACCCGAGAGGGGGGGGCAATCAGCCCCAGCATTTT
>-|15|many|TRBV6-1|TRBJ1-3
CASSRDGSSGNTIYF
TGTGCCAGCAGTCGGGACGGCAGCTCTGGAAACACCATATATTTT